The 11 T cell receptor beta chains below were found in one sample sequenced in a study of shared clonotypes between healthy human individuals. Sequencing used immunoSEQ multiplex PCR; TCRdb keeps in-frame clones, though not all of them. The repertoire holds about a million clones, with about 80% as singletons. Material: memory CD4+ T cells from PBMCs. Subset here: CD45RA-negative fraction. These receptors came from a man between 18 and 35 years old in good health. Some clones in this sample may be carry-over from other donors' samples.

V gene TRBV25-1 combines with J gene TRBJ2-1; D is undetermined. This CDR3 has 14 residues. V lost 3 bases to trimming and J lost 7 bases, with 13 bases between them. Germline CDR1 and CDR2: MGHDK and SYGVNS. The CDR3 here is CASSEYRPPNEQFF. The CDR3 bases are TGTGCCAGCAGTGAGTATCGGCCCCCGAATGAGCAGTTCTTC.

The chain employs TRBV6-1 and TRBJ2-7; 7 bases are a match to TRBD1. Germline CDR1 and CDR2: MNHNS and SASEGT. This CDR3 has 13 residues. Trimming removed 6 bases from V and 5 bases from J; junction bases left unmatched: 7. This CDR3 reads CASRRTGDNEQYF. CDR3 DNA sequence: TGTGCCAGCAGGCGGACAGGCGATAACGAGCAGTACTTC.

This clone was recorded once. V and J are TRBV5-1 and TRBJ2-7, with D hard to call. The CDR3 is 13 amino acids. The germline V and J ends were trimmed by 4 bases and 7 bases, with 15 bases remaining between them. Germline V gene sequence: CDR1 SGHRS, CDR2 YFSETQ. Here the CDR3 reads CASSPGPTGEQYF. CDR3 DNA sequence: TGCGCCAGCAGCCCCGGACCAACCGGGGAGCAGTACTTC.

In DNA form, the CDR3 reads TGCAGCGTGGACGCCGGGGAGGCAGGGGAGACCCAGTACTTC. The encoded protein is CSVDAGEAGETQYF. The chain combines TRBV29-1 with TRBJ2-5, with a tentative D call TRBD2 (6 bases). Germline V CDR1 and CDR2: SQVTM, ANQGSEA. The V gene lost 6 bases and the J gene lost 5 bases, with 19 bases spanning the gap. CDR3 length: 14 residues.

This sequence joins TRBV7-9 and TRBJ1-4; no definite D call. This CDR3 contains 14 residues. CDR1 and CDR2 (germline): SEHNR, FQNEAQ (reference sequence). The V end lost 5 bases, the J end lost 11 bases, and 18 bases lay between the germline ends. CDR3 nucleotide sequence: TGTGCCAGCAGCGACCAAAGGTCGGGCGGGAAACTGTTTTTT. It encodes CASSDQRSGGKLFF.

The rearrangement joins TRBV6-1 to TRBJ1-3; D is ambiguous. The CDR3 contains 20 residues. Trimming stripped 2 bases from V and 4 bases from J, with 27 bases between. Germline V gene data show CDR1 as MNHNS and CDR2 as SASEGT. CDR3 in DNA: TGTGCCAGCAGTGAACCAATTATAGACTATTTCTCTTCTCTGGGAAACACCATATATTTT. It is translated as CASSEPIIDYFSSLGNTIYF.

The table lists this clone with many counts. This rearrangement joins TRBV5-6 to TRBJ1-5; D remains ambiguous. V was cut by 2 bases and J by 2 bases, with 14 bases left in between. Germline loops: CDR1 SGHDT, CDR2 YYEEEE. CDR3 size: 16 residues. CDR3 in amino acids: CASSFWSYLGNQPQHF. The DNA for the CDR3 is TGTGCCAGCAGCTTCTGGTCCTACTTGGGCAATCAGCCCCAGCATTTT. The full variable domain, completed using reference TRBV5-6 and TRBJ1-5, is DAGVTQSPTHLIKTRGQQVTLRCSPKSGHDTVSWYQQALGQGPQFIFQYYEEEERQRGNFPDRFSGHQFPNYSSELNVNALLLGDSALYLCASSFWSYLGNQPQHFGDGTRLSIL.

Many counts were recorded for this clone. Other DNA sequences in this sample translate to the same CDR3. The chain combines TRBV6-1 with TRBJ1-5; D gene uncertain. The CDR3 covers 12 residues. Trimming cost V 1 base and J 4 bases, with 2 bases left between them. Germline loops: CDR1 MNHNS, CDR2 SASEGT. This CDR3 reads CASSEGNQPQHF. As DNA, the CDR3 is TGTGCCAGCAGTGAAGGGAATCAGCCCCAGCATTTT.

The chain carries TRBV7-3 and TRBJ2-2; TRBD2 might be the D (6 bases). The germline CDR1 and CDR2 sequences are SGHTA and FQGTGA. Trimming removed 3 bases from V and 5 bases from J, with 13 bases in between. This CDR3 has 15 residues. The CDR3 bases are TGTGCCAGCAGCTTTTCGGGGGAGAGTACCGGGGAGCTGTTTTTT. As protein: CASSFSGESTGELFF.

The V and J genes are TRBV18 and TRBJ2-1, with a possible D match to TRBD2 (5 bases). CDR1 and CDR2 (germline): KGHSH, LQKENI. The CDR3 runs to 15 residues. Trimming removed 2 bases at V and 0 bases at J, with 8 bases between. The CDR3 bases are TGTGCCAGCTCACCAGCTAGCATCTCCTACAATGAGCAGTTCTTC. This translates into CASSPASISYNEQFF.

The rearrangement links TRBV9 to TRBJ2-3, with 11 bases lining up with TRBD2. Germline assignment: CDR1 SGDLS and CDR2 YYNGEE. The CDR3 length is 20 residues. J gave up 1 base and V 4 bases, and 17 bases lay outside the gene matches. The CDR3 here is CASSPPPRTSGRVGTDTQYF. For the CDR3, the DNA is TGTGCCAGCAGCCCACCCCCTCGAACTAGCGGGAGAGTTGGCACAGATACGCAGTATTTT.